Following are 4 T cell receptor beta chains from one sample sequenced in a study of shared clonotypes between healthy human individuals. Naive CD8 cells lacked CD45RO and underwent positive selection for CCR7, leaving out terminally differentiated effector memory CD45RA+ cells. The data were produced by immunoSEQ multiplex PCR, yet TCRdb's version contains in-frame clones alone and is incomplete. The profile shows around 2.1 million clones, 93% of them singletons. The sequencing sample was made of naive CD8+ T cells from PBMCs. The receptors derive from a man aged 18 to 29 in good health. Some clones in this sample may be carry-over from other donors' samples.

This rearrangement joins TRBV13 to TRBJ2-1; no clear D gene. Deletions cut 5 bases from V and 5 bases from J, with 13 bases between. The CDR3 totals 14 residues. Per the germline V gene, CDR1 is PRHDT and CDR2 is FYEKMQ (reference sequence). The CDR3 loop is CASSPPGINNEQFF. The CDR3 coding sequence is TGTGCCAGCAGCCCCCCAGGTATCAACAATGAGCAGTTCTTC.

The chain is built from TRBV30 and TRBJ1-5, with 12 bases lining up with TRBD1. Unmatched junction bases numbered 7, after V lost 4 bases and J lost 3 bases. The CDR3 runs to 16 residues. CDR1 is GTSNPN, CDR2 SVGIG, per germline (reference sequence). This CDR3 is CAWNRDRGLNNQPQHF. The CDR3 nucleotides read TGTGCCTGGAACCGGGACAGGGGGCTTAACAATCAGCCCCAGCATTTT.

This clone was observed a single time. The chain carries TRBV4-3 and TRBJ2-7; D is possibly TRBD2 (5 bases). The CDR3 is 14 amino acids. Germline V gene lookup returns CDR1 LGHNA and CDR2 YSLEER. Trimming removed 2 bases at V and 1 base at J, with 9 bases between. CDR3 coding DNA: TGCGCCAGCAGCCAACCTAGCTGGTCCTACGAGCAGTACTTC. Its protein is CASSQPSWSYEQYF.

The gene calls are TRBV7-9 and TRBJ2-3, with a tentative D call TRBD2 (5 bases). The CDR3 consists of 16 residues. CDR1 is SEHNR, CDR2 FQNEAQ, per germline (reference sequence). The germline V and J ends were trimmed by 5 bases and 2 bases, with 17 bases remaining between them. CDR3 sequence (DNA): TGTGCCAGCAGCCCACCACTCGGACTTGACACAGATACGCAGTATTTT. Its protein product is CASSPPLGLDTDTQYF.